Included here is one T cell receptor beta chain sequence, with context. The data derive from a study of blood T cell repertoires in COVID-19. Overall study: Italy, Spain and the United States were the sources of the convalescent and acute COVID-19 samples.

What the recovered Cohort 3 donors had was two negative PCRs, clearance, or symptom resolution. Assay used: immunoSEQ multiplex PCR; TCRdb lists only in-frame clones, some missing. Of fewer than 400,000 clones in the sample, more than 75% were seen once. V lost 3 bases, J lost 6 bases, and 17 bases lay in between. CDR3 length: 15 residues. From germline, CDR1 is MDHEN and CDR2 SYDVKM. V usage is TRBV28 and J usage is TRBJ1-2, with D possibly TRBD1 on 5 matching bases. Material for sequencing was PBMCs or T cells enriched from blood (not recorded which). This receptor was obtained from a man aged 25-45 years who had recovered from COVID-19. CDR3: CASSFTGPRVNGYTF. Written as DNA, the CDR3 is TGTGCCAGCAGTTTTACAGGCCCTCGAGTTAATGGCTACACCTTC.